Shown below are 22 T cell receptor beta chains from a single sample sequenced in a study of blood T cell repertoires in COVID-19. Sequencing used immunoSEQ multiplex PCR; TCRdb keeps in-frame clones, though not all of them. Of about 430,000 clones listed, 75% to 90% are singletons. Specimen: PBMCs or T cells enriched from blood (not recorded which). Receptors originate from a man between 25 and 39 years old who had recovered from COVID-19.

This clone was recorded once. The V call is TRBV4-1, the J call TRBJ1-1, with 9 nucleotides matching TRBD1. J was trimmed by 1 base and V by 3 bases; bases with no gene match: 6. Germline V gene sequence: CDR1 MGHRA, CDR2 YSYEKL. The CDR3 totals 16 residues. DNA of the CDR3: TGCGCCAGCAGCCAGGGACAGGGAAGCTCGAACACTGAAGCTTTCTTT. It yields the protein CASSQGQGSSNTEAFF.

The V and J genes are TRBV28 and TRBJ1-4; a weak D match, TRBD1 (5 bases). The CDR3 is made up of 15 amino acids. Germline V gene lookup returns CDR1 MDHEN and CDR2 SYDVKM. V lost 3 bases and J 4 bases, leaving 12 bases between the germline ends. The CDR3 protein is CASSFLDRDNEKLFF. The CDR3 nucleotides are TGTGCCAGCAGTTTTCTCGACAGAGATAATGAAAAACTGTTTTTT.

The genes are TRBV28 and TRBJ2-7; 7 bases are a match to TRBD1. Trimming at V came to 5 bases and at J to 2 bases, leaving 6 bases not matched to a gene. Germline loops: CDR1 MDHEN, CDR2 SYDVKM. CDR3 length equals 14 residues. The CDR3 DNA reads TGTGCCAGCAGTCGCCGGGACAGCCCCTACGAGCAGTACTTC. Amino acid sequence: CASSRRDSPYEQYF.

The chain recombines TRBV5-8 with TRBJ1-5; TRBD1 matches 11 bases. The CDR3 runs to 15 residues. Trimming cost V 1 base and J 5 bases; bases outside gene matches: 2. Germline values: CDR1 SGHTS, CDR2 YDEGEE. The CDR3 protein is CASSLRTGGDQPQHF. The CDR3, as DNA: TGTGCCAGCAGCTTGCGGACAGGGGGCGATCAGCCCCAGCATTTT.

The V gene is TRBV11-3, the J gene TRBJ2-7; D may be TRBD2 (6 bases). CDR1 and CDR2 from the germline V gene are SGHNT and YENEEA. There are 14 residues in the CDR3. The V gene lost 5 bases and the J gene lost 4 bases, with 15 bases spanning the gap. The CDR3 nucleotides read TGTGCCAGCAGCCCCTCCGGAGGGAGTTACGAGCAGTACTTC. It yields the protein CASSPSGGSYEQYF. The whole variable domain, filled in from reference TRBV11-3 and TRBJ2-7, reads EAGVVQSPRYKIIEKKQPVAFWCNPISGHNTLYWYLQNLGQGPELLIRYENEEAVDDSQLPKDRFSAERLKGVDSTLKIQPAELGDSAVYLCASSPSGGSYEQYFGPGTRLTVT.

The V and J genes are TRBV30 and TRBJ2-5; no clear D. Germline loops: CDR1 GTSNPN, CDR2 SVGIG (reference sequence). The V gene lost 0 bases and the J gene lost 7 bases, with 12 bases spanning the gap. There are 13 residues in the CDR3. The CDR3 region is CAWSVLPPWTQYF. CDR3 coding DNA: TGTGCCTGGAGTGTTCTTCCTCCCTGGACCCAGTACTTC.

The rearrangement joins TRBV3-1 (or the pseudogene TRBV3-2) to TRBJ1-1; weak D call: TRBD1 (5 bases). Germline V gene sequence: CDR1 LGHDT, CDR2 YNNKEL (reference sequence). The CDR3 covers 14 residues. Deletions cut 4 bases from V and 0 bases from J, with 9 bases between. The CDR3 DNA reads as TGTGCCAGCAGCCCCGGACACATGAACACTGAAGCTTTCTTT. Translated, it gives CASSPGHMNTEAFF.

The J gene is TRBJ2-7, the V gene TRBV9, with TRBD1 matching over 8 bases. After removal of 0 bases from V and 6 bases from J, the junction contained 8 bases not matched to a gene. This CDR3 is built from 15 residues. The germline CDR1 and CDR2 sequences are SGDLS and YYNGEE. The CDR3 nucleotides read TGTGCCAGCAGCGTAGCCCCAGGGGGCGGGATCGAGCAGTACTTC. This gives the protein CASSVAPGGGIEQYF.

This chain links TRBV10-3 with TRBJ2-5; D perhaps matches TRBD1 (6 bases). CDR3 length equals 14 residues. In germline, CDR1 is ENHRY, CDR2 SYGVKD. Trimming removed 2 bases from V and 4 bases from J, with 11 bases in between. CDR3 in amino acids: CAISEVLGGETQYF. As DNA, the CDR3 is TGTGCCATCAGTGAGGTCCTAGGGGGAGAGACCCAGTACTTC.

CDR3 sequence: CSASQGTDPTDTQYF. The CDR3 DNA sequence: TGCAGTGCTAGTCAGGGGACAGATCCCACAGATACGCAGTATTTT. The chain couples TRBV20-1 to TRBJ2-3; TRBD1 matches at 7 bases. Germline CDR1 reads DFQATT; CDR2 reads SNEGSKA (reference sequence). V dropped 3 bases and J dropped 2; count of bases not matched to a gene: 8. The CDR3 runs 15 residues.

The chain couples TRBV19 to TRBJ2-1; D remains unclear. The CDR3 runs 15 residues. Germline loops: CDR1 LNHDA, CDR2 SQIVND (reference sequence). V was pared by 1 base and J by 7 bases, with 14 bases between. CDR3 in DNA: TGTGCCAGTAGTATAGTAAAGTTAATCGGGAATGAGCAGTTCTTC. It codes for CASSIVKLIGNEQFF.

This chain joins TRBV6-4 and TRBJ2-3; 7 bases are a match to TRBD2. With V trimmed by 2 bases and J by 4 bases, 3 bases remained unmatched. The germline CDR1 and CDR2 sequences are MRHNA and SNTAGT. The CDR3 runs to 14 residues. The CDR3 nucleotides read TGTGCCAGCAGTGACGGACTAGTATCAGATACGCAGTATTTT. This gives the protein CASSDGLVSDTQYF.

The chain links TRBV29-1 to TRBJ2-5; a possible D gene is TRBD1 (6 bases). The CDR3 sequence is 14 residues long. From germline, CDR1 is SQVTM and CDR2 ANQGSEA. Trimming shortened V by 6 bases and J by 0 bases, and 14 bases separated the two germline ends. DNA of the CDR3: TGCAGCGTCCAGACCAGGACAGACCAAGAGACCCAGTACTTC. Amino acids: CSVQTRTDQETQYF.

The J gene is TRBJ2-1, the V gene TRBV10-2; 8 positions agree with TRBD2. The CDR3 sequence is 15 residues long. CDR1 WSHSY and CDR2 SAAADI come from the germline V gene. V was pared by 10 bases and J by 0 bases, with 8 bases of the junction left unmatched. CDR3 DNA: TGCGCCACCTTACTAGCGGAGGGCTCCTACAATGAGCAGTTCTTC. Translating gives CATLLAEGSYNEQFF.

The J gene is TRBJ1-6, the V gene TRBV21-1; the DNA was not used to check the table's D call, TRBD1. TRBV21-1 constitutes a pseudogene. The CDR3 extends over 21 amino acids. The CDR3 coding sequence is TGTGCCAGCAGCAAACTAAAAGCTGGACAGGGGTGGCGATTGGATAATTCACCCCTCCACTTT. It specifies CASSKLKAGQGWRLDNSPLHF.

This sequence joins TRBV2 and TRBJ1-2; D gene uncertain. The CDR3 runs 12 residues. The V gene's germline CDR1 is SNHLY and CDR2 FYNNEI. V lost 5 bases and J 0 bases, leaving 4 bases between the germline ends. CDR3 nucleotide sequence: TGTGCCAGCAGTACGGCTAACTATGGCTACACCTTC. Amino acid sequence: CASSTANYGYTF.

J is TRBJ2-4 and V is TRBV15, with 7 bases matching TRBD1. The CDR3 length is 16 residues. Germline lookup yields CDR1 LNHNV and CDR2 YYDKDF (reference sequence). Germline trimming cut 0 bases from V and 6 bases from J; bases unmatched to any gene: 8. The CDR3 DNA reads as TGTGCCACCAGCAGAGACCCCCGGGACAGACTAAACATTCAGTACTTC. It yields the protein CATSRDPRDRLNIQYF.

J is TRBJ2-1 and V is TRBV7-6, with D maybe TRBD2 (6 bases). CDR3 length: 16 residues. Germline V gives CDR1 SGHVS, CDR2 FNYEAQ. Trimming took off 1 base at V and 4 bases at J, with 14 bases between the two ends. The CDR3 is CASSLVGASEYNEQFF. The DNA of the CDR3 is TGTGCCAGCAGCTTAGTTGGGGCTAGCGAATACAATGAGCAGTTCTTC.

The chain uses TRBV5-1 and TRBJ1-1, with 8 bases fitting TRBD1. The CDR3 is 14 amino acids. V gave up 0 bases and J gave up 8 bases; unmatched junction bases: 6. The germline V gene encodes CDR1 SGHRS and CDR2 YFSETQ. The CDR3 sequence is CASSLGQGLSEAFF. The CDR3 DNA sequence: TGCGCCAGCAGCTTGGGACAGGGGCTTTCAGAAGCTTTCTTT. The whole variable domain, filled in from reference TRBV5-1 and TRBJ1-1, reads KAGVTQTPRYLIKTRGQQVTLSCSPISGHRSVSWYQQTPGQGLQFLFEYFSETQRNKGNFPGRFSGRQFSNSRSEMNVSTLELGDSALYLCASSLGQGLSEAFFGQGTRLTVV.

This chain connects TRBV4-1 to TRBJ2-7, with D uncertain. Germline V lookup: CDR1 MGHRA, CDR2 YSYEKL. This CDR3 has 11 amino acids. V lost 3 bases to trimming and J lost 5 bases, with 5 bases between them. The CDR3 DNA follows: TGCGCCAGCAGCCAGGGCAACGAGCAGTACTTC. Translating gives CASSQGNEQYF.

The genes are TRBV5-8 and TRBJ2-1, with TRBD2 matching 9 bases. The V gene's germline CDR1 is SGHTS and CDR2 YDEGEE. Trimming at V came to 0 bases and at J to 2 bases, leaving 0 bases not matched to a gene. The CDR3 is 15 residues long. CDR3 nucleotides: TGTGCCAGCAGCTTGGGGACTAGCGCCTACAATGAGCAGTTCTTC. As protein: CASSLGTSAYNEQFF. Supplemented by reference TRBV5-8 and TRBJ2-1, the full variable domain reads EAGVTQSPTHLIKTRGQQATLRCSPISGHTSVYWYQQALGLGLQFLLWYDEGEERNRGNFPPRFSGRQFPNYSSELNVNALELEDSALYLCASSLGTSAYNEQFFGPGTRLTVL.

The rearrangement uses TRBV27 and TRBJ2-1, with 9 bases that match TRBD1. Losses at the gene ends were 5 bases for V and 3 bases for J; bases not matched to a gene: 8. Germline V lookup: CDR1 MNHEY, CDR2 SMNVEV (reference sequence). This CDR3 spans 16 amino acids. The CDR3 DNA sequence: TGTGCCAGCAGTGAACCCGGACAGGGGTTCTACAATGAGCAGTTCTTC. Translating gives CASSEPGQGFYNEQFF.